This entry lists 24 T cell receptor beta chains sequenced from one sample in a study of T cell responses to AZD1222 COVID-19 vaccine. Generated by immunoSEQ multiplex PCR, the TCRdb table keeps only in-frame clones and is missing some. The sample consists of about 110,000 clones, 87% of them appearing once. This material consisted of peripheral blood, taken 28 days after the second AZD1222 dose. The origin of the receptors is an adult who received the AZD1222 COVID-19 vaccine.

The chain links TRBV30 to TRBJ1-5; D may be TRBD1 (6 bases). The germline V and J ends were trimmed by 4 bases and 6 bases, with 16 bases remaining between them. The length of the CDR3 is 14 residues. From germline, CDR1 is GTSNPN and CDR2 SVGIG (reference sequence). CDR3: CAWTRRGLPQPQHF. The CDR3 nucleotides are TGTGCCTGGACCCGCAGGGGTCTACCTCAGCCCCAGCATTTT.

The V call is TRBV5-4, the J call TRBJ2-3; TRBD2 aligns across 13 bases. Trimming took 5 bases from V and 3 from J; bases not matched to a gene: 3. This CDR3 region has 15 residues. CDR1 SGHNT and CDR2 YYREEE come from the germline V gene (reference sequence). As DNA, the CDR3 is TGTGCCAGCAGTTCGACTAGCGGGAGGACAGATACGCAGTATTTT. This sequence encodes CASSSTSGRTDTQYF.

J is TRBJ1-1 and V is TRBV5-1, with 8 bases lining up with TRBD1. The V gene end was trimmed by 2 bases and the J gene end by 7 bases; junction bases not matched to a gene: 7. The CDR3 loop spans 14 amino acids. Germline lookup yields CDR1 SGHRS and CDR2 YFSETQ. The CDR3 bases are TGCGCCAGCAGCTTCGGACAGGGAACAGGTGAAGCTTTCTTT. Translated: CASSFGQGTGEAFF.

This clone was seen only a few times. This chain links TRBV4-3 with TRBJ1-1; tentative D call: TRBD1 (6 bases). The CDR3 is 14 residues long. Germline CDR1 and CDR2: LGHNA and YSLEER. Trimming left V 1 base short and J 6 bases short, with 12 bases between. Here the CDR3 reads CASSQGQDLAEAFF. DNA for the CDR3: TGCGCCAGCAGCCAAGGACAGGACTTAGCTGAAGCTTTCTTT.

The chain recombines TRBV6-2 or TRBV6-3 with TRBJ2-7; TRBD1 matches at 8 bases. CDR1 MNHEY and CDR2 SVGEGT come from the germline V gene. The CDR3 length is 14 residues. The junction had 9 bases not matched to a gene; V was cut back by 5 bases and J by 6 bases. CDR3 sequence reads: CASSDRGGRPEQYF. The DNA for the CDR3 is TGTGCCAGCAGTGACAGGGGTGGGAGGCCCGAGCAGTACTTC.

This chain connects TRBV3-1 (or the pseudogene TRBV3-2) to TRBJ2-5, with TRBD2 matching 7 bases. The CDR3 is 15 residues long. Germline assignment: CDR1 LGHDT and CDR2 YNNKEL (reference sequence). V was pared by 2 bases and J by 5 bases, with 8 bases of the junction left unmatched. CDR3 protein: CASSQTAGVHETQYF. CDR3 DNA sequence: TGTGCCAGCAGCCAAACGGCGGGAGTACACGAGACCCAGTACTTC.

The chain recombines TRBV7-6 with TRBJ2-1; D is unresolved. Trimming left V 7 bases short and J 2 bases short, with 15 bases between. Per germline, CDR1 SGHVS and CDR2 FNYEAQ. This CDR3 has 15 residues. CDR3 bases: TGTGCCAGCACCTTGGGCGGACCGACCTACAATGAGCAGTTCTTC. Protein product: CASTLGGPTYNEQFF.

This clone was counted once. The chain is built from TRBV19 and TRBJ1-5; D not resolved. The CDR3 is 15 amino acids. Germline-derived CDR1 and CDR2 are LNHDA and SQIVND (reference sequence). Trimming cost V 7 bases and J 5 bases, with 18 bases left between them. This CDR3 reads CASKDGFNVYQPQHF. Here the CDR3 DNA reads TGTGCCAGTAAAGACGGATTCAACGTCTATCAGCCCCAGCATTTT.

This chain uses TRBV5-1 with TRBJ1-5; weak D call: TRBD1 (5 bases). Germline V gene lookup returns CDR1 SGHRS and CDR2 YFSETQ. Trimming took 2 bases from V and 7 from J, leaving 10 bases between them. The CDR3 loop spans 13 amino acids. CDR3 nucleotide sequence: TGCGCCAGCAGCTTTTATGAGGGGCAGCCCCAGCATTTT. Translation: CASSFYEGQPQHF.

CDR3 region: CSVQSGSTTGDTQYF. The CDR3 bases are TGCAGCGTCCAAAGCGGGAGCACTACTGGAGATACGCAGTATTTT. The V gene is TRBV29-1, the J gene TRBJ2-3; 8 bases are a match to TRBD2. J lost 5 bases, V lost 6 bases, and 13 bases had no gene match. Germline-derived CDR1 and CDR2 are SQVTM and ANQGSEA. CDR3 length: 15 amino acids.

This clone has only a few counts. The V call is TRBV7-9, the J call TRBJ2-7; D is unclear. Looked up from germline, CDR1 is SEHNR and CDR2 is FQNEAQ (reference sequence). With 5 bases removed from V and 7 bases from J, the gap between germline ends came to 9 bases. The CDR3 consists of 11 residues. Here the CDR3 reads CASSPLDEQYF. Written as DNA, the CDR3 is TGTGCCAGCAGCCCACTTGATGAGCAGTACTTC.

The CDR3 is CASSPEVIYGYTF. Written as DNA, the CDR3 is TGTGCCAGCTCACCCGAAGTAATCTATGGCTACACCTTC. This chain connects TRBV18 to TRBJ1-2, with no clear D. Trimming stripped 3 bases from V and 4 bases from J, with 9 bases between. CDR3 size: 13 residues. Germline V gives CDR1 KGHSH, CDR2 LQKENI. Full variable domain (missing parts from reference TRBV18 and TRBJ1-2): NAGVMQNPRHLVRRRGQEARLRCSPMKGHSHVYWYRQLPEEGLKFMVYLQKENIIDESGMPKERFSAEFPKEGPSILRIQQVVRGDSAAYFCASSPEVIYGYTFGSGTRLTVV.

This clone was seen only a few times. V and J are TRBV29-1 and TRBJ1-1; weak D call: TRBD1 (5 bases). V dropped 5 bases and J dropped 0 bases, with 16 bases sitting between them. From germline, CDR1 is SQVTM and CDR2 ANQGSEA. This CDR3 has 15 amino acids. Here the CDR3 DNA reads TGCAGCGTTCGGGGGGGACTACAAATGAACACTGAAGCTTTCTTT. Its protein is CSVRGGLQMNTEAFF. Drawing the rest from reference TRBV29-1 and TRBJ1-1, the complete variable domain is SAVISQKPSRDICQRGTSLTIQCQVDSQVTMMFWYRQQPGQSLTLIATANQGSEATYESGFVIDKFPISRPNLTFSTLTVSNMSPEDSSIYLCSVRGGLQMNTEAFFGQGTRLTVV.

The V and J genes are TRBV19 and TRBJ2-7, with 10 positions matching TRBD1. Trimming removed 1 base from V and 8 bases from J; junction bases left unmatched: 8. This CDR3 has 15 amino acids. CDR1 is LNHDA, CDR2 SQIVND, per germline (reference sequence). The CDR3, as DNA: TGTGCCAGTAGTATAGTTCCGGGACAGGGGTCGCAGCAGTACTTC. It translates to CASSIVPGQGSQQYF. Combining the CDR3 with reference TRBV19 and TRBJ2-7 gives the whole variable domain DGGITQSPKYLFRKEGQNVTLSCEQNLNHDAMYWYRQDPGQGLRLIYYSQIVNDFQKGDIAEGYSVSREKKESFPLTVTSAQKNPTAFYLCASSIVPGQGSQQYFGPGTRLTVT.

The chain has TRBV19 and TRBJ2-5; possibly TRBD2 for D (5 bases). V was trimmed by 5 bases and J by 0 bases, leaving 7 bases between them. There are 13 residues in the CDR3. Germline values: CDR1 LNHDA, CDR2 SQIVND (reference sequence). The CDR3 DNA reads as TGTGCCAGTAGTCCCGGGAACCAAGAGACCCAGTACTTC. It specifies CASSPGNQETQYF.

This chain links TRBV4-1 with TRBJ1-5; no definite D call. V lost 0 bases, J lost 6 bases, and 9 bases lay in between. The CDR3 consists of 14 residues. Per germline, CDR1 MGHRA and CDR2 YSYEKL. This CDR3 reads CASSQERVGQPQHF. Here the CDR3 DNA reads TGCGCCAGCAGCCAAGAGCGGGTAGGTCAGCCCCAGCATTTT.

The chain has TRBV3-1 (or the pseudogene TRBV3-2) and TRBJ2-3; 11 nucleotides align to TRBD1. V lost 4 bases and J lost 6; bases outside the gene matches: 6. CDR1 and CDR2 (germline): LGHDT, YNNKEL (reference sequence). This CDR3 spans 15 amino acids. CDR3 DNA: TGTGCCAGCAGCCCCCAAAGGACAGGGGGCGATACGCAGTATTTT. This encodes CASSPQRTGGDTQYF.

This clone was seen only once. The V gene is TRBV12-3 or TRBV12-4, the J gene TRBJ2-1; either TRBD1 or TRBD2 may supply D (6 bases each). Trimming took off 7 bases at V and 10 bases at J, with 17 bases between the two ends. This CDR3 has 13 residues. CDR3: CASTKEAGTEQFF. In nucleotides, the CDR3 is TGTGCCAGCACAAAAGAGGCGGGGACAGAGCAGTTCTTC.

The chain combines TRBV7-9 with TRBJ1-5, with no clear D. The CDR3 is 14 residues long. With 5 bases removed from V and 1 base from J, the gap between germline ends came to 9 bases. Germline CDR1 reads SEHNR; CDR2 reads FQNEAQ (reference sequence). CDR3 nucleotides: TGTGCCAGCAGCCTACCGGGGAGCAATCAGCCCCAGCATTTT. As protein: CASSLPGSNQPQHF.

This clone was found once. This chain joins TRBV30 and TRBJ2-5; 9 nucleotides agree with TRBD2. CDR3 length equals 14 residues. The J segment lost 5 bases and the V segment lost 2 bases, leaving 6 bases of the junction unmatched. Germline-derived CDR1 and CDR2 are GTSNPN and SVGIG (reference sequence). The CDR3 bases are TGTGCCTGGAGTACAGCGGGGGGACGGGAGACCCAGTACTTC. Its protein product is CAWSTAGGRETQYF.

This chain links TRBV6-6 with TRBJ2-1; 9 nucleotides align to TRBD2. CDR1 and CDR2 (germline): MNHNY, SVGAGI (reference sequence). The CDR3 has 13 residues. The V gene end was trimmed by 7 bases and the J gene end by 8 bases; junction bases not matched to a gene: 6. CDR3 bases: TGTGCCAGCAAAGCGGGAGGTAGCCATGAGCAGTTCTTC. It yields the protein CASKAGGSHEQFF.

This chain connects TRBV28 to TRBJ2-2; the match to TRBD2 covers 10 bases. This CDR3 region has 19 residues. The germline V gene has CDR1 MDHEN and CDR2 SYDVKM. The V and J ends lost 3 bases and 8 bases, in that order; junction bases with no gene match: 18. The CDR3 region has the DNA TGTGCCAGCAGTTTTTCGCGTTTCCGGCTAGCGGGAGAGGTAGGGGAGCTGTTTTTT. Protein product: CASSFSRFRLAGEVGELFF.

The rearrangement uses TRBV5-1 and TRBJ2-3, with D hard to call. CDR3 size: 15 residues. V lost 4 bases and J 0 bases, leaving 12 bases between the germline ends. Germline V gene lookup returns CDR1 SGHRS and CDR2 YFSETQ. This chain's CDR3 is CASSLQSVSTDTQYF. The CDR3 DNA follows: TGCGCCAGCAGCCTGCAGTCGGTCAGCACAGATACGCAGTATTTT.

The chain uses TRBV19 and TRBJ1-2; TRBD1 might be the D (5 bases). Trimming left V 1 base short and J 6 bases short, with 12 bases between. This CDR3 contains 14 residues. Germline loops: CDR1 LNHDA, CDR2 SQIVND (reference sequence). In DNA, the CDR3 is TGTGCCAGTAGTATAGCTCGGGGACTGGATGGCTACACCTTC. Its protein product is CASSIARGLDGYTF.